A selection of T cell receptor beta chains follows, all from one sample in a study of early T cells in non-severe SARS-CoV-2 infection. Each CDR3 protein gets one entry after TCRdb re-called the 5' RACE reads with MiXCR. The table shows 40,000 to 45,000 distinct CDR3 sequences, with approximately 6.5% occurring only once. The specimen comprised whole blood, sampled at baseline. Source of these receptors: an adult who was a healthcare worker with PCR-confirmed SARS-CoV-2 infection or an uninfected control (not recorded which). CDR3s include the opening cysteine and the closing phenylalanine or tryptophan. A D gene is named only where the DNA matches it firmly. Expanded clones are given a class, and other clones once, few, many or no size at all.

v_gene	abundance	j_gene	d_gene	CDR3aa	CDR3nt
TRBV4-2	many	TRBJ1-1	NA	CASSQDTGMTEAFF	TGTGCCAGCAGCCAAGATACAGGAATGACTGAAGCTTTCTTT
TRBV7-3	many	TRBJ1-4	NA	CASSLRPAEGEKLFF	TGTGCCAGCAGCTTACGCCCGGCGGAAGGGGAAAAACTGTTTTTT
TRBV7-6	many	TRBJ2-5	NA	CASSSRDNAQETQYF	TGTGCCAGCAGCTCCCGGGACAACGCCCAAGAGACCCAGTACTTC
TRBV5-6	many	TRBJ1-4	NA	CASAGQPNEKLFF	TGTGCCAGCGCTGGACAGCCTAATGAAAAACTGTTTTTT
TRBV20-1	few	TRBJ2-7	NA	CSAPGGHRSYEQYF	TGCAGTGCCCCCGGCGGGCACAGGTCCTACGAGCAGTACTTC
TRBV2	medium-sized	TRBJ2-7	TRBD1	CASSYRGTGEGDEQYF	TGTGCCAGCAGTTATCGAGGGACAGGGGAGGGCGACGAGCAGTACTTC
TRBV5-1	NA	TRBJ2-1	NA	CASSLAPAQEQFF	TGCGCCAGCAGCTTGGCCCCGGCACAGGAGCAGTTCTTC
TRBV20-1	many	TRBJ2-1	NA	CSASTQGDPRSSYNEQFF	TGCAGTGCTAGTACACAGGGCGACCCACGGAGCTCCTACAATGAGCAGTTCTTC
TRBV18	many	TRBJ1-6	NA	CASSGGNSPLHF	TGTGCCAGCTCGGGAGGTAATTCACCCCTCCACTTT
TRBV5-1	NA	TRBJ2-7	NA	CASSADLTSYEQYF	TGCGCCAGCAGCGCCGACCTAACTTCCTACGAGCAGTACTTC
TRBV7-9	NA	TRBJ1-1	TRBD1	CASSDGRTGGYTEAFF	TGTGCCAGCAGCGACGGAAGGACAGGGGGCTACACTGAAGCTTTCTTT
TRBV7-8	many	TRBJ2-3	TRBD2	CASSLAERGIDTQYF	TGTGCCAGCAGCTTAGCCGAGCGGGGGATTGATACGCAGTATTTT
TRBV2	NA	TRBJ1-4	NA	CASYYGRDDEKLFF	TGTGCCAGCTATTACGGGAGGGATGATGAAAAACTGTTTTTT
TRBV6-2/TRBV6-3	many	TRBJ1-5	TRBD1	CASGTGGTNQPQHF	TGTGCCAGCGGCACAGGGGGCACCAATCAGCCCCAGCATTTT
TRBV7-2	many	TRBJ1-4	NA	CASSSPGQRKLFF	TGTGCCAGCAGCTCGCCGGGACAAAGGAAACTGTTTTTT
TRBV20-1	many	TRBJ2-1	NA	CSAPYTGYNEQFF	TGCAGTGCTCCGTACACAGGGTACAATGAGCAGTTCTTC
TRBV6-1	many	TRBJ1-6	NA	CASSETLELHF	TGTGCCAGCAGTGAAACGTTGGAGCTCCACTTT
TRBV6-2/TRBV6-3	few	TRBJ2-1	NA	CASSYYSLGNEQFF	TGTGCCAGCAGTTATTACTCCCTTGGGAATGAGCAGTTCTTC
TRBV3-1	few	TRBJ2-3	NA	CASSQVMRTDTQYF	TGTGCCAGCAGCCAAGTTATGAGGACAGATACGCAGTATTTT
TRBV24-1	many	TRBJ2-3	NA	CATSDTGRSTDTQYF	TGTGCCACCAGTGATACGGGACGTAGCACAGATACGCAGTATTTT
TRBV15	NA	TRBJ2-3	NA	CATSRVSTSASGYTQYF	TGTGCCACCAGCAGAGTTAGCACATCGGCTAGTGGTTATACGCAGTATTTT
TRBV20-1	few	TRBJ2-2	NA	CSVKTANTGELFF	TGCAGTGTAAAGACAGCGAACACCGGGGAGCTGTTTTTT
TRBV20-1	many	TRBJ1-3	NA	CSARDRGRGGNTIYF	TGCAGTGCTAGAGATCGGGGTCGAGGAGGAAACACCATATATTTT
TRBV4-3	few	TRBJ2-1	NA	CASSQVVEDVEQFF	TGCGCCAGCAGCCAAGTGGTTGAGGACGTGGAGCAGTTCTTC
TRBV7-2	few	TRBJ2-1	TRBD1	CASSSQTGLFNNEQFF	TGTGCCAGCAGCTCCCAGACAGGGTTATTCAACAATGAGCAGTTCTTC
TRBV20-1	many	TRBJ1-5	NA	CSAYRANQPQHF	TGCAGTGCTTACAGGGCCAATCAGCCCCAGCATTTT
TRBV6-6	few	TRBJ2-5	TRBD2	CASSYPTSGSRWGGQETQYF	TGTGCCAGCAGTTACCCGACTAGCGGGAGTAGATGGGGCGGCCAAGAGACCCAGTACTTC
TRBV5-1	many	TRBJ1-6	NA	CASSLTGSPLHF	TGCGCCAGCAGTCTGACGGGTTCACCCCTCCACTTT
TRBV11-2	NA	TRBJ2-7	NA	CASSLTPEYRGYEQYF	TGTGCCAGCAGCTTAACCCCAGAGTATCGAGGGTACGAGCAGTACTTC
TRBV19	many	TRBJ2-5	TRBD1	CASSIQGHQETQYF	TGTGCCAGTAGCATACAGGGGCACCAAGAGACCCAGTACTTC
TRBV20-1	few	TRBJ2-5	TRBD2	CSASRLAGGAPQETQYF	TGCAGTGCTAGTCGACTAGCGGGGGGCGCACCCCAAGAGACCCAGTACTTC
TRBV4-3	many	TRBJ2-7	TRBD2	CASSPGLAGSYEQYF	TGCGCCAGCAGCCCTGGACTAGCGGGTTCCTACGAGCAGTACTTC
TRBV12-3/TRBV12-4	NA	TRBJ1-1	NA	CASTLTGDSMRSAFF	TGTGCCAGCACCCTTACAGGTGATTCGATGAGGTCTGCTTTCTTT
TRBV5-1	few	TRBJ2-7	NA	CASSLVGPEQYF	TGCGCCAGCAGCTTGGTCGGCCCTGAGCAGTACTTC
TRBV29-1	many	TRBJ2-5	NA	CSVVVWGTEYQETQYF	TGCAGCGTTGTCGTTTGGGGGACGGAGTACCAAGAGACCCAGTACTTC
TRBV7-9	few	TRBJ2-3	TRBD2	CASSPPSGSQTDTQYF	TGTGCCAGCAGCCCCCCTAGCGGGAGTCAAACAGATACGCAGTATTTT
TRBV20-1	many	TRBJ1-6	NA	CSAKGTNIDSPLHF	TGCAGTGCTAAAGGGACGAACATTGATTCACCCCTCCACTTT
TRBV7-2	many	TRBJ2-1	TRBD2	CASSLASGDNEQFF	TGTGCCAGCAGCTTAGCTAGCGGGGACAATGAGCAGTTCTTC
TRBV4-2	few	TRBJ1-5	NA	CASSQEPQGGIFPQHF	TGTGCCAGCAGCCAAGAACCTCAGGGAGGCATTTTTCCCCAGCATTTT
TRBV12-3/TRBV12-4	many	TRBJ1-3	NA	CASSSYGNTIYF	TGTGCCAGCAGTTCGTACGGAAACACCATATATTTT